This T cell receptor (beta chain) was sequenced in a study of blood T cell repertoires in COVID-19 (dated by TCRdb to 2020 to 2021). At the level of the whole study: The collaborator samples originated in the United States, Italy and Spain and spanned the acute and convalescent phases of COVID-19. The sample metadata nearly always contained a de-identified subject ID, COVID-19 status, age in years and sex. The prospective study material was composed of cDNA or gDNA derived from T cells, B-cell-depleted T cells, or PBMCs. Samples were obtained from the ongoing ImmuneRACE study (first 160 participants) and from 1,200 or so subjects provided by 6 global collaborators. A freely available public database, intended as a resource for researchers studying the immune response to SARS-CoV-2, is where the repertoires were released. Where available, HLA class I and class II types were taken from metadata supplied by the sample provider and were not determined by assay-based typing. Deeply sampled blood TCRbeta repertoires from subjects exposed to, actively infected with, or recovered from COVID-19 were included in the dataset.

On this clone: What antigen it recognizes has not been identified. No base qualities exist here, and no much larger clone lies one base off it.

The investigation overall reported the following: How much clinical and demographic metadata was included differed by source and by participant, and the metadata was provided uncurated.

Each collaborating institution followed its own protocols to collect whole blood in K2EDTA tubes. For TCRbeta analysis, collaborators shipped samples as frozen whole blood, isolated PBMCs, or DNA extracted from either of those sample types. The V end loses 8 bases and the J end loses 6 bases, and a stretch of 7 bases separates them. Looking up the germline V gene (reference sequence) yields CDR1 SGHNT and CDR2 YYREEE. The CDR3, from cysteine to phenylalanine, totals 10 residues. Just CDR3 DNA is preserved here, 30 bases in frame from base 1. The immunoSEQ Assay, a bias-controlled multiplex PCR, was used to amplify TCRbeta CDR3 regions from genomic DNA. In the paper's pipeline: Within the assay, amplification of reference gene primers was used to estimate how many nucleated cells each sample contained. To quantify the absolute abundance of each unique TCRbeta CDR3 rearrangement, sequence reads were collapsed and filtered. For each sample, productive Simpson clonality was calculated as the square root of Simpson's diversity index over productive rearrangements. The clones in this table, taken by TCRdb from immuneACCESS, are in-frame only. Not every clone is retained; where verified, under half of the shortfall comes from an unresolved V gene, and the cause of the rest is unknown. V, J and clone size were drawn from that table, and D and trimming were deduced from the DNA. This sample holds about 27,000 clones; under 90% were observed only once. The ten largest clones represent more than 40% of the sample.

This TCR was recovered from a woman older than 75 with acute or convalescent COVID-19. Material: peripheral blood. In this chain, TRBV5-4 is recombined with TRBJ2-3, with the D gene call left open. The DNA sequence is as follows: TGTGCCAGGCTCGGGGATACGCAGTATTTT. Translated, this gives CARLGDTQYF.